Listed here are 6 T cell receptor beta chains from one sample, sequenced in a study of human T cells and chemical hapten exposure. Time point: patch test 1, 2 weeks after DPC sensitization. As to treatment: therapeutic diphenylcyclopropenone sensitization with weekly scalp DPC. TCRdb redid the calling of the RACE reads with MiXCR, one entry per CDR3 protein. Of just over 80,000 distinct CDR3 sequences in the sample, about 10% were seen once. The sequencing here drew on whole blood, taken in connection with sensitization to the hapten diphenylcyclopropenone (DPC). These receptors all come from a woman aged 45-60 years with alopecia areata. Some clones in this sample may be carry-over from other donors' samples.

This chain uses TRBV6-6 with TRBJ1-4; the D is unclear. Germline V gene lookup returns CDR1 MNHNY and CDR2 SVGAGI (reference sequence). V lost 5 bases and J lost 6, with 7 bases in between. This CDR3 contains 12 residues. As DNA, the CDR3 is TGTGCCAGCAGTAGTGGGTATGAAAAACTGTTTTTT. This translates into CASSSGYEKLFF.

This clonotype was observed at least ten times. The V gene is TRBV18, the J gene TRBJ2-7, with 10 bases matching TRBD1. Germline V gene lookup returns CDR1 KGHSH and CDR2 LQKENI. V lost 2 bases, J lost 3 bases, and 7 bases stayed unmatched. The CDR3 covers 16 residues. CDR3 in DNA: TGTGCCAGCTCACCAGGGGGTCGGGACAGGGGCTACGAGCAGTACTTC. Encoded protein: CASSPGGRDRGYEQYF.

V gene TRBV27 combines with J gene TRBJ2-1, with 10 bases that match TRBD2. This CDR3 has 14 amino acids. Germline V gene sequence: CDR1 MNHEY, CDR2 SMNVEV (reference sequence). V was pared by 5 bases and J by 7 bases, with 5 bases of the junction left unmatched. CDR3 sequence: CASSRGLAFNEQFF. CDR3 coding DNA: TGTGCCAGCAGTAGGGGACTAGCGTTTAATGAGCAGTTCTTC.

This clonotype was seen more than once but under ten times. The rearrangement uses TRBV29-1 and TRBJ1-4; D possibly corresponds to TRBD1 (6 bases). This CDR3 is 13 amino acids long. In germline, CDR1 is SQVTM, CDR2 ANQGSEA. Trimming took off 7 bases at V and 5 bases at J, with 14 bases between the two ends. As DNA, the CDR3 is TGCAGCGGCGACGAGGGGGAAAATGAAAAACTGTTTTTT. Protein sequence: CSGDEGENEKLFF.

The CDR3 loop is CASSLALNYGYTF. In nucleotides, the CDR3 is TGCGCCAGCAGCTTGGCGCTTAACTATGGCTACACCTTC. V and J are TRBV5-1 and TRBJ1-2; D gene ambiguous. The germline V gene has CDR1 SGHRS and CDR2 YFSETQ. The CDR3 consists of 13 residues. Trimming shortened V by 0 bases and J by 1 base, and 4 bases separated the two germline ends.

This clonotype was seen many times. The chain links TRBV5-1 to TRBJ2-7; tentatively, D is TRBD1 (6 bases). Trimming stripped 7 bases from V and 3 bases from J, with 11 bases between. The CDR3 spans 12 residues. Germline lookup yields CDR1 SGHRS and CDR2 YFSETQ. CDR3 residues: CASQGQYYEQYF. CDR3 DNA sequence: TGCGCCAGCCAAGGACAGTACTACGAGCAGTACTTC.